These T cell receptor beta chains were read from a single sample in a study of cytomegalovirus exposure and HLA in healthy donors. Here immunoSEQ multiplex PCR was the method, and the copy in TCRdb shows in-frame clones only, minus some. The top ten hold roughly 3% of the sample, which has approximately 130,000 clones, 70% to 80% seen once. Sequenced sample: PBMCs. The receptors here all came from a man between 25 and 39 years old in good health and CMV-seronegative. Each CDR3 is given with its conserved first and last residue. D genes are given only for firm matches. Clone size appears in some rows only: once, few, many, or a class for an expanded clone.

>TRBV29-1|-|-|TRBJ2-7
TGCGGAGCATACTTAGCGGACCCTTATGGGAGGCTTTACGAGCAGTACTTC
CGAYLADPYGRLYEQYF
>TRBV9|-|TRBD2|TRBJ2-3
TGTGCCAGCAGCGAGAGCGGGGGGGACTTTAATACGCAGTATTTT
CASSESGGDFNTQYF
>TRBV19|-|-|TRBJ1-1
TGTGCCACGGACGCCAGGGCTTCAGCGAACACTGAAGCTTTCTTT
CATDARASANTEAFF
>TRBV4-1|-|TRBD2|TRBJ2-5
TGCGCCAGCAGCCAAGACTTTGGACTAGCGGGAGAGACCCAGTACTTC
CASSQDFGLAGETQYF
>TRBV4-3|-|TRBD1|TRBJ1-4
TGCGCCAGCAGCCAATACAGGGGTGAAGGGGAGAAACTGTTTTTT
CASSQYRGEGEKLFF
>TRBV7-2|-|TRBD2|TRBJ2-1
TGTGCCAGCAGGGAGACTAGCGGGAGTTATAATGAGCAGTTCTTC
CASRETSGSYNEQFF
>TRBV6-5|once|TRBD2|TRBJ2-1
TGTGCCACCCGGGAGGGGCCCTACAATGAGCAGTTCTTC
CATREGPYNEQFF
>TRBV7-9|-|TRBD1|TRBJ2-7
TGTGCCAGCAGCTGGGCCCTGACAGGGGAGTCCGGCGAGCAGTACTTC
CASSWALTGESGEQYF
>TRBV5-4|-|-|TRBJ2-7
TGTGCCAGCAGCTTGGGGGCCGGTAGCTCCTACGAGCAGTACTTC
CASSLGAGSSYEQYF
>TRBV30|few|-|TRBJ1-2
TGTGCCTGTGAAATCTGGGAGGGCTACACCTTC
CACEIWEGYTF
>TRBV28|few|-|TRBJ1-5
TGTGCCAGCAGTCCTCCCGGCGGGGGCAATCAGCCCCAGCATTTT
CASSPPGGGNQPQHF
>TRBV6-6|-|TRBD1|TRBJ2-4
TGTGCCACCCGGACAGGGGAAAACATTCAGTACTTC
CATRTGENIQYF
>TRBV9|-|-|TRBJ2-7
TGTGCCAGCAGCGTAAGTTCTACTAGACAGGACGAGCAGTACTTC
CASSVSSTRQDEQYF
>TRBV6-5|-|-|TRBJ1-2
TGTGCCAGCAGTTACTCAGGCGTGCAGGGGTACTATGGCTACACCTTC
CASSYSGVQGYYGYTF
>TRBV7-9|-|-|TRBJ1-2
TGTGCCAGCAGCACGGACGGCGAGGGTATCTATGGCTACACCTTC
CASSTDGEGIYGYTF
>TRBV29-1|-|TRBD2|TRBJ2-6
TGCAGCGTTGAAGCCGGGGGGTCTGGGGCCAACGTCCTGACTTTC
CSVEAGGSGANVLTF
>TRBV7-9|-|TRBD2|TRBJ2-3
TGTGCCAGCAGCTTTATAGCGGGGGGCACAGATACGCAGTATTTT
CASSFIAGGTDTQYF
>TRBV7-2|once|TRBD1|TRBJ2-5
TGTGCCAGCAGCTTAGTTTGGGGACAGGGTGAGACCCAGTACTTC
CASSLVWGQGETQYF
>TRBV7-8|few|TRBD2|TRBJ2-7
TGTGCCAGCGGGGGGCGACTAGCGGGATACGAGCAGTACTTC
CASGGRLAGYEQYF
>TRBV6-6|-|-|TRBJ1-1
TGTGCCAGCAGTTACTCGTCGAGGAACACTGAAGCTTTCTTT
CASSYSSRNTEAFF
>TRBV19|few|-|TRBJ1-5
TGTGCCAGTAGTATACGAGCGGAGCCCCAGCATTTT
CASSIRAEPQHF
>TRBV4-2|-|TRBD2|TRBJ2-2
TGTGCCAGCAGCCCTTGGGGGGGAAACACCGGGGAGCTGTTTTTT
CASSPWGGNTGELFF
>TRBV7-2|-|TRBD2|TRBJ2-7
TGTGCCAGCAGCTCGCCGGGACTATCGTACGAGCAGTACTTC
CASSSPGLSYEQYF
>TRBV7-7|few|-|TRBJ2-5
TGTGCTAGCGGCCCAGGCCCCCAAGAGACCCAGTACTTC
CASGPGPQETQYF
>TRBV25-1|once|TRBD1|TRBJ2-7
TGTGCCAGCAGGAGGGACAGGGGGTACTACCCCTCCTACGAGCAGTACTTC
CASRRDRGYYPSYEQYF
>TRBV29-1|once|TRBD2|TRBJ2-2
TGCAGCGTTGGAAGGAAGCGGGGGGCTTCGAACACCGGGGAGCTGTTTTTT
CSVGRKRGASNTGELFF
>TRBV6-1|-|-|TRBJ2-1
TGTGCCAGCAGTGAAAGCTTACGGGTATTAGGCAATGAGCAGTTCTTC
CASSESLRVLGNEQFF
>TRBV4-1|-|-|TRBJ2-7
TGCGCCAGCAGCTGGAATCGGGGTTTTTCCTACGAGCAGTACTTC
CASSWNRGFSYEQYF
>TRBV6-1|-|-|TRBJ1-5
TGTGCCAGCAGTGAAAGTCTTTCGGGAAATCAGCCCCAGCATTTT
CASSESLSGNQPQHF
>TRBV28|-|TRBD1|TRBJ1-2
TGTGCCAGCACCCGGGACAGAATTAACTATGGCTACACCTTC
CASTRDRINYGYTF
>TRBV28|few|-|TRBJ2-6
TGTGCCAGCACTGAGAGGCCTGGGGCCAACGTCCTGACTTTC
CASTERPGANVLTF
>TRBV4-1|once|TRBD2|TRBJ2-4
TGCGCCAGCAGCCTTTCGGGACTAGCGGGAGCGGCGTCCAAAAACATTCAGTACTTC
CASSLSGLAGAASKNIQYF
>TRBV4-2|-|TRBD2|TRBJ2-2
TGTGCCAGCAGCCAAGGGACTAGCGGGGCCGGGGAGCTGTTTTTT
CASSQGTSGAGELFF
>TRBV27|-|-|TRBJ1-1
TGTGCCAGCAGTTCCCACCCTTTGACAGTGAACACTGAAGCTTTCTTT
CASSSHPLTVNTEAFF
>TRBV21-1|-|-|TRBJ2-7
TGTGCCAGCAGCAAAGCAAGCGTACTAGCGAATGCCTACGAGCAGTACTTC
CASSKASVLANAYEQYF
>TRBV27|-|-|TRBJ2-2
TGTGCCAGCAGTTTGAGATGGACCGGGGAGCTGTTTTTT
CASSLRWTGELFF
>TRBV28|-|-|TRBJ2-1
TGTGCCAGCAGTTTAGGGCAGGCAAGTTACAATGAGCAGTTCTTC
CASSLGQASYNEQFF
>TRBV6-5|-|-|TRBJ1-1
TGTGCCAGCAGTCAAGCAATGAACACTGAAGCTTTCTTT
CASSQAMNTEAFF
>TRBV4-2|-|TRBD2|TRBJ2-7
TGTGCCAGCAGCCAAGAGACTAGCGGAGCCTACGAGCAGTACTTC
CASSQETSGAYEQYF
>TRBV18|-|-|TRBJ2-7
TGTGCCAGCTCACGACAGTCCTACGAGCAGTACTTC
CASSRQSYEQYF
>TRBV29-1|-|TRBD1|TRBJ1-2
TGCGGCGTTGTCGGGACAGGGGTCTACACCTTC
CGVVGTGVYTF
>TRBV28|-|-|TRBJ1-5
TGTGCCAGCAGTTCCTACAGCTATAGCAATCAGCCCCAGCATTTT
CASSSYSYSNQPQHF
>TRBV4-2|-|-|TRBJ2-5
TGTGCCAGCAGCCGGCCGGGAAGCCTTCAAGAGACCCAGTACTTC
CASSRPGSLQETQYF
>TRBV11-2|-|-|TRBJ1-1
TGTGCCAGCAGCTCGCCTCAGGGTGTCGCTGAAGCTTTCTTT
CASSSPQGVAEAFF
>TRBV27|-|-|TRBJ2-3
TGTGCCAGCAACCGGGGGGATACGCAGTATTTT
CASNRGDTQYF
>TRBV6-4|once|-|TRBJ2-4
TGTGCCAGCAGTGACCTCCCCTCAGGGGAACTAATAGCCAAAAACATTCAGTACTTC
CASSDLPSGELIAKNIQYF
>TRBV5-1|-|TRBD1|TRBJ2-7
TGCGCCAGCAGCTTGACTTCGACAGGGGGTACCGAGCAGTACTTC
CASSLTSTGGTEQYF
>TRBV6-5|once|TRBD2|TRBJ2-1
TGTGCCAGCTCTGGAGCGGGAGTGAATGAGCAGTTCTTC
CASSGAGVNEQFF
>TRBV6-6|few|-|TRBJ1-5
TGTGCCAGCAGTTACTCGGACAGTTTGGGTCAGCCCCAGCATTTT
CASSYSDSLGQPQHF
>TRBV9|-|TRBD2|TRBJ2-1
TGTGCCAGCAGCGTGACTAGCGGGGGTTACAATGAGCAGTTCTTC
CASSVTSGGYNEQFF
>TRBV28|-|-|TRBJ2-3
TGTGCCAGTGACGAACCGGGCCGCGGGGATACGCAGTATTTT
CASDEPGRGDTQYF
>TRBV7-6|-|TRBD1|TRBJ2-7
TGTGCCAGCAGCTTTCAGGGGGACGCATTTAACGAGCAGTACTTC
CASSFQGDAFNEQYF
>TRBV5-4|-|TRBD1|TRBJ1-2
TGTGCCAGCAGCTTGGCCGACAGGGGTGGGCTCGGCTATGGCTACACCTTC
CASSLADRGGLGYGYTF
>TRBV4-3|few|-|TRBJ1-4
TGCGCCAGCAGCCGCTTGACAGGTGCAACTAATGAAAAACTGTTTTTT
CASSRLTGATNEKLFF
>TRBV27|-|TRBD1|TRBJ1-1
TGTGCCAGCAGTTTACGGACAGGAGGGGCTCGGACTGAAGCTTTCTTT
CASSLRTGGARTEAFF
>TRBV6-6|-|-|TRBJ2-2
TGTGCCAGCACCGCCCCGGGGGGCTTTATCGGGGAGCTGTTTTTT
CASTAPGGFIGELFF
>TRBV2|-|-|TRBJ2-4
TGTGCCGGGAGTAGCGGCGGTTTTGCCAAAAACATTCAGTACTTC
CAGSSGGFAKNIQYF
>TRBV5-1|-|TRBD1|TRBJ2-3
TGCGCCAGCAGCCCAGGGACAGGGGTAGGGACAGATACGCAGTATTTT
CASSPGTGVGTDTQYF
>TRBV30|-|-|TRBJ1-4
TGTGCCTGGAGTGGACAGGCCCCGGGTACTAATGAAAAACTGTTTTTT
CAWSGQAPGTNEKLFF
>TRBV6-5|-|-|TRBJ1-5
TGTGCCAGCAGTTACTCGTATAGCAATCAGCCCCAGCATTTT
CASSYSYSNQPQHF